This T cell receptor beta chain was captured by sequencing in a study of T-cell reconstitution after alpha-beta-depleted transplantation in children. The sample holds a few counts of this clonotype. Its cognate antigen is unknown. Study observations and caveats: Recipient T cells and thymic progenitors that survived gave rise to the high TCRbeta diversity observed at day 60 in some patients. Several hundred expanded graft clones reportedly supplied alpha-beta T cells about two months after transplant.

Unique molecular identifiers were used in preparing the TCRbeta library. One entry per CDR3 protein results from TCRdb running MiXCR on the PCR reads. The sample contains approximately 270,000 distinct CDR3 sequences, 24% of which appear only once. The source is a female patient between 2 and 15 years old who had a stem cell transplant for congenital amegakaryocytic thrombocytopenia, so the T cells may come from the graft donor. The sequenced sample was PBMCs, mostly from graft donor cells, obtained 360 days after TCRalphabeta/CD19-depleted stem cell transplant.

The CDR3 sequence is CASRSPTGFEQYF. CDR3 nucleotides: TGTGCCAGCAGATCCCCGACAGGGTTCGAGCAGTACTTC. The chain combines TRBV27 with TRBJ2-7; TRBD1 aligns across 7 bases. The V gene's germline CDR1 is MNHEY and CDR2 SMNVEV (reference sequence). The ends lost 6 bases at V and 6 bases at J; junction bases unmatched: 8. This CDR3 contains 13 residues.